This T cell receptor beta chain appears in the sequencing data of a study of glioma-infiltrating T cells after dendritic cell vaccination. On the study more broadly: Glioblastoma patients came from Phase I and II dendritic cell vaccination trials. Whole-study findings and limits: Only a small number of patients had complete blood and tumor samples.

Patients had residual fresh-frozen tumor tissue and more than two years of survival data. The protocol was immunoSEQ multiplex PCR, while the TCRdb copy is restricted to in-frame clones and leaves out a portion. The top ten clones hold approximately 2.3% of a sample with tens of thousands of clones, roughly 87% of them seen once. Concerning this clone itself: Antigen: not known.

The sequences come from blood, collected before dendritic cell vaccination. The sequence was obtained from a human donor with glioblastoma.

The CDR3 region is CASSLFGDRRNSPLHF. CDR3 in DNA: TGTGCCAGCAGTTTATTTGGGGACAGGAGAAATTCACCCCTCCACTTT. The V call is TRBV27, the J call TRBJ1-6; the match to TRBD1 covers 8 bases. Germline V gene lookup returns CDR1 MNHEY and CDR2 SMNVEV (reference sequence). There are 16 residues in the CDR3. The J segment lost 7 bases and the V segment lost 1 base, leaving 6 bases of the junction unmatched.